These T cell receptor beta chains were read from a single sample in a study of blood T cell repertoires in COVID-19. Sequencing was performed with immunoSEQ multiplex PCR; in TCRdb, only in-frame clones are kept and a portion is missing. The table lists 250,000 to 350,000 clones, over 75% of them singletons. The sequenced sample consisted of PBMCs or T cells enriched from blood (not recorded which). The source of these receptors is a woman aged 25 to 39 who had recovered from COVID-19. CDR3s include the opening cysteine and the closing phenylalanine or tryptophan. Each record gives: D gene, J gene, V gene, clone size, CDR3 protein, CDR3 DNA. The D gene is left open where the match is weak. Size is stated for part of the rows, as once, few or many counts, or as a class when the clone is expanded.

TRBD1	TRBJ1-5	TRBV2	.	CASSPGGRAQHF	TGTGCCAGCAGCCCAGGGGGGCGGGCCCAGCATTTT
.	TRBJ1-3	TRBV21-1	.	CASSKGHTNTIYF	TGTGCCAGCAGCAAAGGGCATACCAACACCATATATTTT
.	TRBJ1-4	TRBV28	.	CASNIRGGIGEKLFF	TGTGCCAGCAACATCCGCGGGGGGATTGGGGAAAAACTGTTTTTT
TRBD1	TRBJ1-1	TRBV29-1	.	CSAVTGIMNTEAFF	TGCAGCGCCGTGACAGGGATAATGAACACTGAAGCTTTCTTT
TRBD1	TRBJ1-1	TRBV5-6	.	CASSPGGPTGGLSSFF	TGTGCCAGCAGCCCCGGTGGTCCTACAGGGGGCCTCTCCTCTTTCTTT
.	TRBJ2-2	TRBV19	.	CASSIAPGYNTGELFF	TGTGCCAGTAGTATCGCGCCAGGATACAACACCGGGGAGCTGTTTTTT
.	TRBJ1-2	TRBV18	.	CASSPGGQSPYGYTF	TGTGCCAGCTCACCGGGGGGGCAGAGCCCCTATGGCTACACCTTC
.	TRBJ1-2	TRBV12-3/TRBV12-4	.	CASSSGVNYGYTF	TGTGCCAGCAGCTCCGGTGTCAACTATGGCTACACCTTC
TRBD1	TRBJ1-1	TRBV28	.	CASSPGTGLNTEAFF	TGTGCCAGCAGTCCCGGGACAGGCTTGAACACTGAAGCTTTCTTT
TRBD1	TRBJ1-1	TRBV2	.	CASKGAPLEAFF	TGTGCCAGCAAGGGGGCGCCACTTGAAGCTTTCTTT
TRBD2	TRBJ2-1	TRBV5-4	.	CASSRTGGTYNEQFF	TGTGCCAGCAGCCGAACGGGGGGTACGTACAATGAGCAGTTCTTC
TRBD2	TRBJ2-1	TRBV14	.	CASSQAIAGALDEQFF	TGTGCCAGCAGCCAAGCGATAGCGGGGGCCCTGGATGAGCAGTTCTTC
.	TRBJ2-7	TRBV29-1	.	CSVVAVSSYEQYF	TGCAGCGTTGTAGCGGTTAGCTCCTACGAGCAGTACTTC
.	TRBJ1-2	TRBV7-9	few	CASSERDQAYGYTF	TGTGCCAGCAGCGAGCGGGACCAGGCGTATGGCTACACCTTC
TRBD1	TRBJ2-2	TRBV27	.	CASSPKTGGTGELFF	TGTGCCAGCAGCCCAAAGACAGGGGGCACCGGGGAGCTGTTTTTT
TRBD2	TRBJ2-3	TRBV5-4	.	CASRFSGGVADTQYF	TGTGCCAGCAGGTTCAGCGGGGGGGTGGCAGATACGCAGTATTTT
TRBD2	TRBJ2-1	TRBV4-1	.	CASSLLAGADYNEQFF	TGCGCCAGCAGCCTTTTAGCGGGGGCTGACTACAATGAGCAGTTCTTC
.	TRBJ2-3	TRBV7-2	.	CASSFRGQSTDTQYF	TGTGCCAGCAGCTTCCGAGGACAAAGCACAGATACGCAGTATTTT
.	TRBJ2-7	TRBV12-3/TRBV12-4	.	CASSGGFAGEQYF	TGTGCCAGCAGTGGGGGATTTGCGGGAGAGCAGTACTTC
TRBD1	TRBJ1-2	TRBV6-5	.	CASSNTGVGGYTF	TGTGCCAGCAGTAATACAGGGGTGGGCGGCTACACCTTC
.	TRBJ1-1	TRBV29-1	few	CSASRRNEAFF	TGCAGTGCCTCTCGGAGGAATGAAGCTTTCTTT
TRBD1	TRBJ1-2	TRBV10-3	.	CAISGGTGSYTF	TGTGCCATCAGTGGTGGGACAGGGAGCTACACCTTC
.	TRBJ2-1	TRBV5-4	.	CASSLASGGHNEQFF	TGTGCCAGCAGCTTGGCCTCAGGGGGGCACAATGAGCAGTTCTTC
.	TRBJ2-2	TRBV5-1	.	CASSSGQMNTGELFF	TGCGCCAGCTCTTCCGGACAAATGAACACCGGGGAGCTGTTTTTT
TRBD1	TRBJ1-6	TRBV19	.	CASSPLDREKSPLHF	TGTGCCAGTAGTCCATTGGACAGGGAGAAGTCACCCCTCCACTTT
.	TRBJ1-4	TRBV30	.	CAWNRMAGNEKLFF	TGTGCCTGGAATAGGATGGCCGGGAACGAAAAACTGTTTTTT
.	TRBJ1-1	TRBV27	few	CASSPHAGIGAFF	TGTGCCAGCAGTCCCCATGCGGGGATCGGAGCTTTCTTT
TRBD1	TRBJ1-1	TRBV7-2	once	CASSLGRWTGPVVEAFF	TGTGCCAGCAGCTTAGGCCGATGGACAGGCCCGGTAGTTGAAGCTTTCTTT